This T cell receptor (beta chain) appears in the sequencing data of a study of cytomegalovirus exposure and HLA in healthy donors. Trimming left V 5 bases short and J 8 bases short, with 15 bases between. Germline CDR1 and CDR2: SNHLY and FYNNEI. The CDR3 spans 13 residues. PCR involved 60 Vbeta and 13 Jbeta primers. Sequencing was performed with immunoSEQ multiplex PCR; in TCRdb, only in-frame clones are kept and a portion is missing. The data show just under 95,000 clones, roughly four fifths seen once. The sequenced material came from PBMCs. The receptor comes from a woman in her late teens or twenties in good health and CMV-seropositive. This chain joins TRBV2 and TRBJ1-2; no clear D gene. The CDR3: CASSSTHRGGYTF. Here the CDR3 DNA reads TGTGCCAGCAGTTCCACCCATAGAGGGGGCTACACCTTC.